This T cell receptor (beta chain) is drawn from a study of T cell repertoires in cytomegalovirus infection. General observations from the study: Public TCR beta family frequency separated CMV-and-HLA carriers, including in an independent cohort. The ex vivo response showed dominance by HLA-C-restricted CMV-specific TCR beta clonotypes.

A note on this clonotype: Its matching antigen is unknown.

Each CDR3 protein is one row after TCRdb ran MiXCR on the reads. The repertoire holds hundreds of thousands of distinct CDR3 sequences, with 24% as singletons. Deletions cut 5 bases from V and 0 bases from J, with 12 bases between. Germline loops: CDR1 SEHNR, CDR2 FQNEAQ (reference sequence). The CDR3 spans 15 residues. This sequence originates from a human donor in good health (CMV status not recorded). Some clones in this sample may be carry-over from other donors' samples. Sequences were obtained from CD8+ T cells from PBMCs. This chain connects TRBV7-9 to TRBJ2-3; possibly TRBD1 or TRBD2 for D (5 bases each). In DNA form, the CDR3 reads TGTGCCAGCAGCCAACGGGGCTTGAGCACAGATACGCAGTATTTT. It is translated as CASSQRGLSTDTQYF.